Below, 3 T cell receptor beta chains from the same sample are listed, as sequenced in a study of T cells in Graves' hyperthyroidism and ophthalmopathy. Amplified TCR beta CDR3 regions derived from RNA transcripts. Using the HTBI primer set, a first-round RT-PCR was run on the TCR CDR3. MiXCR was run by TCRdb on the multiplex PCR reads, yielding one entry per CDR3 protein. The data contain around 600,000 distinct CDR3 sequences, roughly 15% of them singletons. The source material was blood. The receptors here all came from a woman aged 50 to 60 with Graves' ophthalmopathy.

This clonotype was seen a few times. The rearrangement joins TRBV20-1 to TRBJ1-2; 11 bases fit TRBD1. J lost 7 bases, V lost 1 base, and 8 bases had no gene match. CDR3 length: 15 residues. Germline V gene data show CDR1 as DFQATT and CDR2 as SNEGSKA (reference sequence). CDR3: CSARAPRTGGLGYTF. The DNA for the CDR3 is TGCAGTGCTAGAGCCCCTAGGACAGGGGGCCTTGGCTACACCTTC.

This clonotype has at least ten counts. The chain uses TRBV19 and TRBJ2-7; 8 bases align to TRBD1. This CDR3 contains 15 residues. Germline-derived CDR1 and CDR2 are LNHDA and SQIVND (reference sequence). The V segment lost 3 bases and the J segment 6 bases; nucleotides outside the gene matches: 10. The CDR3 sequence is CASSIPGTGGVEQYF. In nucleotides, the CDR3 is TGTGCCAGTAGTATCCCCGGGACAGGAGGTGTCGAGCAGTACTTC. Full variable domain (remainder filled in from reference TRBV19 and TRBJ2-7): DGGITQSPKYLFRKEGQNVTLSCEQNLNHDAMYWYRQDPGQGLRLIYYSQIVNDFQKGDIAEGYSVSREKKESFPLTVTSAQKNPTAFYLCASSIPGTGGVEQYFGPGTRLTVT.

This clonotype came up a few times. A read error is possible here, since a much larger clone lies one base away. In DNA, the CDR3 is TGTGTCAGCAGCCCGCAGACAGGTGGGTATGAGCAGTTCTTC. Its translation is CVSSPQTGGYEQFF. V is TRBV3-1 and J is TRBJ2-1, with TRBD1 as a possible D gene (6 bases). The CDR3 has 14 residues. CDR1 is LGHDT and CDR2 is YNNKEL in the germline V gene (reference sequence).